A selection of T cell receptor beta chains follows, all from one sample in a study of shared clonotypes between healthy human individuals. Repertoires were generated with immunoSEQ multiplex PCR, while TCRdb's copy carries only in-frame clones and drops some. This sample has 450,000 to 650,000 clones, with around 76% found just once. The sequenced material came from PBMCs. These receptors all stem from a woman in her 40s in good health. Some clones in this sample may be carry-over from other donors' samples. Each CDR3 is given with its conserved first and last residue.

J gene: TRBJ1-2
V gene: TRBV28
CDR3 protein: CASNLYRVEGYTF

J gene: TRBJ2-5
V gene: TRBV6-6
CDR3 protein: CASRWSASLQETQYF

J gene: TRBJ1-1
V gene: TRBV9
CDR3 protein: CASSPLQRGGDTEAFF

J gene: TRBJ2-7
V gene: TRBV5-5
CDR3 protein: CASRYDRVRVIGEQYF

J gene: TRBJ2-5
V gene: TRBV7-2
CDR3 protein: CASSFSVTQYF

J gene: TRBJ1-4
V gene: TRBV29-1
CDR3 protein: CSAEGPQEKLFF

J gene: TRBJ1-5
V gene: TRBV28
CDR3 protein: CASRPQGDSNQPQHF

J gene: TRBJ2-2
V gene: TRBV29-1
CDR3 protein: CSVVRTGGGVGTGELFF

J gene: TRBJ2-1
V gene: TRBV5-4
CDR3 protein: CASSSRQGVNEQFF

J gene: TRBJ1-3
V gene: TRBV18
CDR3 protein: CASSPGAGNTIYF

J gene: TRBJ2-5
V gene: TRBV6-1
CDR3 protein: CASRTTGGRETQYF

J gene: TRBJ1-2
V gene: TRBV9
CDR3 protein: CASSAPPVYTF

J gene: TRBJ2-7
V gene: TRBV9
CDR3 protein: CASSPTGIGEQYF

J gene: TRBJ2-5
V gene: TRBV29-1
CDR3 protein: CSVEQETQYF

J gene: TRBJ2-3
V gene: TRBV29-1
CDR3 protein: CSVEGLAGGSDTQYF

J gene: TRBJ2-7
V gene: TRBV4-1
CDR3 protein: CASSQGTSGSSYEQYF

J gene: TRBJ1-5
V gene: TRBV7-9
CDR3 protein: CASSLGTGNQPQHF

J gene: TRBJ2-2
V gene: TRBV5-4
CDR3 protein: CASSRDSLNTGELFF

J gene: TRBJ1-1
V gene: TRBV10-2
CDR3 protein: CASSEWGDGWDNTEAFF

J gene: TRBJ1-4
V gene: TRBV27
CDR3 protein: CASSPSDREKLFF

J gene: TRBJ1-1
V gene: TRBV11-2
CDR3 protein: CASSLVPFEAFF

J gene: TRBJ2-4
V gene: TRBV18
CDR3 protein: CASSPPAVAKNIQYF

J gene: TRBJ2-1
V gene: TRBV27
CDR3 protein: CASSLAGLVGNEQFF

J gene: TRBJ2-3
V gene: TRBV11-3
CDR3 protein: CASSLDPGGTDTQYF

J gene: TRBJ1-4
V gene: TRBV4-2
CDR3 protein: CASSQKDRGHNEKLFF

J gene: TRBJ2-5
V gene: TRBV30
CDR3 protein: CAWSGGQKQETQYF

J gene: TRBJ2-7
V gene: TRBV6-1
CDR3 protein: CASTTSGRAEQYF

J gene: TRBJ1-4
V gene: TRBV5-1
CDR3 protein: CASSLGQSGEKLFF

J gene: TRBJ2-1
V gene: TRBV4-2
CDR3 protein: CASSQVSGVVSDEQFF

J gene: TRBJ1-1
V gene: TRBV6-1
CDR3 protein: CATRTLGAEAFF

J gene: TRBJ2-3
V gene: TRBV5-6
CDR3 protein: CASSPWGRERTDTQYF